This T cell receptor beta chain emerged from a study of blood T cell repertoires in COVID-19. The repertoire was sequenced with immunoSEQ multiplex PCR; TCRdb's copy has only in-frame clones and lacks some. The sample carries 45,000 to 55,000 clones, roughly 88% recorded once. With V trimmed by 4 bases and J by 0 bases, 10 bases remained unmatched. CDR3 size: 18 residues. Germline CDR1 reads SGHRS; CDR2 reads YFSETQ. V usage is TRBV5-1 and J usage is TRBJ2-3, with 11 bases that match TRBD2. Source material: peripheral blood. This receptor was obtained from a human donor in a cohort sampled during active COVID-19. The CDR3 protein is CASSRLTSGSPSTDTQYF. The DNA for the CDR3 is TGCGCCAGCAGCCGGCTCACTAGCGGGAGCCCTAGCACAGATACGCAGTATTTT.